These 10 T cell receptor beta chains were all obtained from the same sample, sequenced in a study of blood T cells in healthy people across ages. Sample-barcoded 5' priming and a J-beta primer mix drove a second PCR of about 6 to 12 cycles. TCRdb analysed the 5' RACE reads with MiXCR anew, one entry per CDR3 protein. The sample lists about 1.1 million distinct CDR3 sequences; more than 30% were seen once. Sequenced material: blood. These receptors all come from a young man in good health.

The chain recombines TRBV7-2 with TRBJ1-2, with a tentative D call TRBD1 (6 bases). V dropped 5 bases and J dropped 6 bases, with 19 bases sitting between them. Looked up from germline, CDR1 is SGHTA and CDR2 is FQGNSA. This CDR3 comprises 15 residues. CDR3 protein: CASSPGGGLIDGYTF. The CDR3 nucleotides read TGTGCCAGCAGCCCCGGTGGGGGGCTGATCGATGGCTACACCTTC.

CDR3 loop: CASSVTTQETQYF. The DNA for the CDR3 is TGTGCCAGCAGCGTTACAACTCAAGAGACCCAGTACTTC. J is TRBJ2-7 and V is TRBV9; D remains ambiguous. The J call is in doubt because the DNA end fits TRBJ2-5 better. The germline V gene encodes CDR1 SGDLS and CDR2 YYNGEE. This CDR3 comprises 13 residues.

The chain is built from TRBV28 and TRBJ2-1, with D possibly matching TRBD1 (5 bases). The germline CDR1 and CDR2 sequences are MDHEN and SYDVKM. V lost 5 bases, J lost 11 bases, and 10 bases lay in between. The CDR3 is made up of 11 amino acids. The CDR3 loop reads CASSQGRKQFF. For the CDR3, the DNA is TGTGCCAGCAGTCAGGGCCGAAAGCAGTTCTTC.

As DNA, the CDR3 is TGTGCCAGCAGCCACGGGACAGCACAAAGGGGGCAGTATTTT. The encoded protein is CASSHGTAQRGQYF. The gene calls are TRBV14 and TRBJ2-3, with 7 bases identical to TRBD1. CDR1 SGHDN and CDR2 FVKESK come from the germline V gene. The CDR3 sequence is 14 residues long. Trimming cost V 3 bases and J 11 bases; bases outside gene matches: 11.

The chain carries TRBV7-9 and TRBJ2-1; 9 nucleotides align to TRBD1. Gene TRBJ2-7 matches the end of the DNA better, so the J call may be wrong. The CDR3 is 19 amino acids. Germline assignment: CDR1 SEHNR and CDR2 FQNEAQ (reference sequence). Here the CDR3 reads CASSSHMDRGGWAYNEQYF. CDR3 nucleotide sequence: TGTGCCAGCAGCTCGCACATGGACAGGGGAGGTTGGGCCTACAATGAGCAGTACTTC.

The CDR3 sequence: CASSFPAGGFTEAFF. CDR3 nucleotides: TGTGCCAGCAGTTTCCCCGCCGGGGGGTTTACTGAAGCTTTCTTT. V and J are TRBV12-3 or TRBV12-4 and TRBJ1-1, with D possibly TRBD1 on 5 matching bases. V was pared by 3 bases and J by 5 bases, with 16 bases between. The length of the CDR3 is 15 residues.

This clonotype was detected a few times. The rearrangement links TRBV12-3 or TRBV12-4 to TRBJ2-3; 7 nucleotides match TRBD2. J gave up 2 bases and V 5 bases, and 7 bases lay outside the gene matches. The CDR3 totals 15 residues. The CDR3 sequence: CASSLFLADTDTQYF. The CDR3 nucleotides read TGTGCCAGCAGTCTCTTTCTAGCGGACACAGATACGCAGTATTTT.

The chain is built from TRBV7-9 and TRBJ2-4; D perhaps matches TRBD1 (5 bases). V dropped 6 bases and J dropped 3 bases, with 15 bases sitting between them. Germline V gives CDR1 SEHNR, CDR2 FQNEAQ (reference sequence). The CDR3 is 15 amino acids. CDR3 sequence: CASSPGWSGKNIQYF. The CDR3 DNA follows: TGTGCCAGCAGTCCAGGGTGGTCAGGCAAAAACATTCAGTACTTC.

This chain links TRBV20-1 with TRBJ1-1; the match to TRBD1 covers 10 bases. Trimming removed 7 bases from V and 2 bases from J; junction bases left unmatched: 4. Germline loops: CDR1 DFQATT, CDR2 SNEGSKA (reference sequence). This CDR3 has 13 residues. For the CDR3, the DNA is TGCAGTGGACTGACAGGGGGCAACACTGAAGCTTTCTTT. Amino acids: CSGLTGGNTEAFF.

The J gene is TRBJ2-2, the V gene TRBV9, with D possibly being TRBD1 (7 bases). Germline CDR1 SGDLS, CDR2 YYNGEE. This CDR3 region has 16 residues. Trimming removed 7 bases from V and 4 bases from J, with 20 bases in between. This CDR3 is CASGPQGGPSTGELFF. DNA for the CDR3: TGTGCCAGCGGCCCGCAGGGGGGACCCTCCACCGGGGAGCTGTTTTTT.